This T cell receptor (beta chain) was sequenced during a study of breast tumors, draining lymph nodes, adjacent tissues. This clonotype was seen ten or more times. Its antigen remains unidentified. Germline values: CDR1 MNHNS, CDR2 SASEGT. V lost 4 bases and J lost 7; bases outside the gene matches: 8. The CDR3 has 15 residues. The study's findings and limits: Tumor repertoires ranked between lymph nodes and nontumor tissue in diversity, with V and J gene preferences. The lymph node origin of tumor T cells was framed as consistent with a hypothesis, not demonstrated.

MiXCR, run by TCRdb on the multiplex PCR reads, gives a single entry per CDR3 protein. The data show under 250,000 distinct CDR3 sequences, 32% seen once. Axillary draining lymph nodes of breast cancer patients supplied the node samples. This receptor was taken from a female donor with breast cancer. Some clones in this sample may be carry-over from other donors' samples. The sequenced sample consisted of axillary lymph node tissue. The gene calls are TRBV6-1 and TRBJ2-1; 9 bases are shared with TRBD2. The CDR3 nucleotides read TGTGCCAGCAGTGCCTCTCAAGCGGGAGGAAATGAGCAGTTCTTC. Translating it yields CASSASQAGGNEQFF.